This TCR beta chain stems from a study of siplizumab effects on memory and regulatory T cells. As for this clone: Its antigen is not known.

TCRdb keeps only in-frame clones here, not all; method: immunoSEQ multiplex PCR. This table holds approximately 98,000 clones, around 94% found once. Germline lookup yields CDR1 SGHRS and CDR2 YFSETQ. The CDR3 length is 20 residues. The V and J ends lost 3 bases and 2 bases, in that order; junction bases with no gene match: 16. Notes on the study in general: The apparent diversity of naive T cells exceeded that of memory cells, and naive T cells seemed to make a major contribution to the alloresponse. Alloreactive CD4+ clones that could be mapped were on average around 62% Treg-derived with siplizumab, against 25% to 30% in controls. An assignable phenotype, naive or memory, was missing from roughly 83-96% of proliferating CD4+ or CD8+ clones. To unstimulated subsets, only a minor fraction of alloreactive clones could be mapped.

The chain couples TRBV5-1 to TRBJ2-7, with TRBD2 matching over 14 bases. Material for sequencing was non-Treg CD4+ T cells sorted from blood. This receptor was identified in a human donor in good health. CDR3 bases: TGCGCCAGCAGCTGGAGGGCCGGGACTAGCGGGAGTGTGGGACCCTACGAGCAGTACTTC. This sequence encodes CASSWRAGTSGSVGPYEQYF.